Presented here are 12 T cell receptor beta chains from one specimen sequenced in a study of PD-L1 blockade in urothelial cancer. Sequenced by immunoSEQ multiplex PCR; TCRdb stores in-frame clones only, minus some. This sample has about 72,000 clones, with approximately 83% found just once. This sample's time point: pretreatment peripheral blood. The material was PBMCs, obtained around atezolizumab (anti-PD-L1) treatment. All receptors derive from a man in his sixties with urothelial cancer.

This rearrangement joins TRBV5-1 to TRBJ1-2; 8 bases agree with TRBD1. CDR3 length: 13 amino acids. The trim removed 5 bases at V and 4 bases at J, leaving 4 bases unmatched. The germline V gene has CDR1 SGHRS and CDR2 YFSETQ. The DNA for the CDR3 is TGCGCCAGCAGTTGGGACAGGCCCTATGGCTACACCTTC. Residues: CASSWDRPYGYTF.

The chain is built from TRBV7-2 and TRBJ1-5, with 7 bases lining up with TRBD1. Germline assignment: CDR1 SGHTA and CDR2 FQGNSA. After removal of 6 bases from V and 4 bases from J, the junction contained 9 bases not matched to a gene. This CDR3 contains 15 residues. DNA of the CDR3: TGTGCCAGCAGATCCCACAGGACAGGTAATCAGCCCCAGCATTTT. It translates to CASRSHRTGNQPQHF.

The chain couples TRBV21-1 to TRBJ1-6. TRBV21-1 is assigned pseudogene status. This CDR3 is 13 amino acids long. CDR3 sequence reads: CASRAGVESPLHF. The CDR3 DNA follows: TGTGCCAGCAGAGCGGGGGTGGAATCACCCCTCCACTTT.

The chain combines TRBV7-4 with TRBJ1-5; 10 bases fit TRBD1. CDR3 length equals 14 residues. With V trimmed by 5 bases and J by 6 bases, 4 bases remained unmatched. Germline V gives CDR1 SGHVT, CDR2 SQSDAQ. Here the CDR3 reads CASSVRTGGQPQHF. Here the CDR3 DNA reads TGTGCCAGCAGCGTTAGGACAGGGGGTCAGCCCCAGCATTTT.

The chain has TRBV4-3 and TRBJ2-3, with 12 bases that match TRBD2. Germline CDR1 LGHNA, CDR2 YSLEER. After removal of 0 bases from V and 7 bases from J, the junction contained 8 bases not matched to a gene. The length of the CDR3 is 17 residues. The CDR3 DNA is TGCGCCAGCAGCCAAGAGCCTAGCGGGGGGGCCGGAAATACGCAGTATTTT. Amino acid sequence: CASSQEPSGGAGNTQYF.

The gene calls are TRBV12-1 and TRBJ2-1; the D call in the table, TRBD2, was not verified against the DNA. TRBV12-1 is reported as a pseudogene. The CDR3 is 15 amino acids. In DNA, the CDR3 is TGTGCCAGCTCACTCATAAGCGGGGGTTACAATGAGCAGTTCTTC. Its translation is CASSLISGGYNEQFF.

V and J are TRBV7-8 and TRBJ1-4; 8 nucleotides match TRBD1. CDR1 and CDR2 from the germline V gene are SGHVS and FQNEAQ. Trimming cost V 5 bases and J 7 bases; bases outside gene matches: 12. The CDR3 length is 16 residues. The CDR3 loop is CASSTSSEQGGEKLFF. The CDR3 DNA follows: TGTGCCAGCAGCACATCTTCTGAACAGGGGGGTGAAAAACTGTTTTTT.

CDR3 in amino acids: CAWSIQTNQPQHF. The CDR3 nucleotides read TGTGCCTGGAGTATACAGACAAATCAGCCCCAGCATTTT. V gene TRBV30 combines with J gene TRBJ1-5; D remains unclear. With 2 bases removed from V and 4 bases from J, the gap between germline ends came to 9 bases. This CDR3 spans 13 amino acids. Germline-derived CDR1 and CDR2 are GTSNPN and SVGIG (reference sequence).

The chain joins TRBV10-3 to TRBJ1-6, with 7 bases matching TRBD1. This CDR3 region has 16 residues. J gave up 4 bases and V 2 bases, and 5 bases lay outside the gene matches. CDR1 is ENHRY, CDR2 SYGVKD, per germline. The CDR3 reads CAISELGQMYNSPLHF. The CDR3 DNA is TGTGCCATCAGTGAGCTGGGACAGATGTATAATTCACCCCTCCACTTT.

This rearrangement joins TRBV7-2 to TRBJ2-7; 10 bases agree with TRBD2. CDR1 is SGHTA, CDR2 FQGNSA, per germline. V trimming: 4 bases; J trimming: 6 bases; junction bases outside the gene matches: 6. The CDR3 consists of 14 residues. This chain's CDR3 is CASSWSGGASEQYF. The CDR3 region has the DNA TGTGCCAGCAGCTGGAGCGGGGGGGCCTCCGAGCAGTACTTC. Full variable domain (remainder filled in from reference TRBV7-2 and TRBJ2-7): GAGVSQSPSNKVTEKGKDVELRCDPISGHTALYWYRQSLGQGLEFLIYFQGNSAPDKSGLPSDRFSAERTGGSVSTLTIQRTQQEDSAVYLCASSWSGGASEQYFGPGTRLTVT.

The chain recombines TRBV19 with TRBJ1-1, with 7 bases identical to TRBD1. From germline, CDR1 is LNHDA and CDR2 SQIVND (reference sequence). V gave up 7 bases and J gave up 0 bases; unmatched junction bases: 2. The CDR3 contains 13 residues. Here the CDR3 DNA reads TGTGCCAGTACACAGGGGCTGAACACTGAAGCTTTCTTT. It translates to CASTQGLNTEAFF.

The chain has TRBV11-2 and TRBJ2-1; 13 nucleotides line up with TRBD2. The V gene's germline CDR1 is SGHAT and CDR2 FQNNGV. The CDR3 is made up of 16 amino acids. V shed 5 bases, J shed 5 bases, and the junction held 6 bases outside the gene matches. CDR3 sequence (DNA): TGTGCCAGCAGCGCCGAACTAGCGGGGGGGAACAATGAGCAGTTCTTC. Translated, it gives CASSAELAGGNNEQFF.